The 9 T cell receptor beta chains reported below all come from one sample, sequenced in a study of shared clonotypes between healthy human individuals. The data were produced by immunoSEQ multiplex PCR, yet TCRdb's version contains in-frame clones alone and is incomplete. The sample holds millions of clones, 85% to 95% seen once. Sequenced sample: naive CD4+ T cells sorted from blood. Subset given: CD45RA+ positively selected. These receptors were collected from a man aged 18 to 35 in good health.

The rearrangement links TRBV18 to TRBJ1-1; D is ambiguous. The CDR3 is 14 amino acids. V lost 4 bases and J 2 bases, leaving 11 bases between the germline ends. Per the germline V gene, CDR1 is KGHSH and CDR2 is LQKENI. The CDR3 spells CASSLVSVNTEAFF. The CDR3 DNA follows: TGTGCCAGCTCACTGGTTTCCGTTAACACTGAAGCTTTCTTT.

The chain has TRBV5-6 and TRBJ2-7; 10 positions agree with TRBD2. The CDR3 contains 16 residues. CDR1 and CDR2 (germline): SGHDT, YYEEEE. V shed 2 bases, J shed 2 bases, and the junction held 7 bases outside the gene matches. This CDR3 reads CASSFRTSGDTYEQYF. The DNA for the CDR3 is TGTGCCAGCAGCTTCCGGACTAGCGGAGATACCTACGAGCAGTACTTC.

The J gene is TRBJ2-7, the V gene TRBV18; a possible D gene is TRBD1 (5 bases). Germline V gives CDR1 KGHSH, CDR2 LQKENI. CDR3 length: 14 amino acids. V lost 6 bases and J lost 3, with 15 bases in between. The DNA for the CDR3 is TGTGCCAGCTCCCACGGCAGGGATCGCTACGAGCAGTACTTC. Protein product: CASSHGRDRYEQYF.

This clone was picked up one time. This chain joins TRBV2 and TRBJ2-1, with 10 bases identical to TRBD2. Germline V gene data show CDR1 as SNHLY and CDR2 as FYNNEI. The J segment lost 6 bases and the V segment lost 6 bases, leaving 8 bases of the junction unmatched. The CDR3 spans 15 residues. CDR3 coding DNA: TGTGCCAGCAGCCCCGGGACTAGCGTGGTCAATGAGCAGTTCTTC. It translates to CASSPGTSVVNEQFF.

CDR3 amino acids: CASSIGSAPTNEKLFF. In DNA, the CDR3 is TGTGCCAGTAGTATCGGGTCGGCACCAACTAATGAAAAACTGTTTTTT. The V and J genes are TRBV19 and TRBJ1-4; no clear D gene. This CDR3 is 16 amino acids long. Germline CDR1 and CDR2: LNHDA and SQIVND (reference sequence). V dropped 3 bases and J dropped 0 bases, with 11 bases sitting between them.

This chain links TRBV11-3 with TRBJ2-5; 8 nucleotides align to TRBD1. There are 14 residues in the CDR3. J gave up 2 bases and V 5 bases, and 4 bases lay outside the gene matches. The germline CDR1 and CDR2 sequences are SGHNT and YENEEA. CDR3 DNA: TGTGCCAGCAGCCCTGACAGGGGACAAGAGACCCAGTACTTC. This translates into CASSPDRGQETQYF.

The rearrangement uses TRBV2 and TRBJ1-1; D uncertain. Trimming removed 7 bases from V and 1 base from J, with 10 bases in between. Germline assignment: CDR1 SNHLY and CDR2 FYNNEI. This CDR3 comprises 13 residues. The CDR3 bases are TGTGCCAGCACCCGGTCCTGGAACACTGAAGCTTTCTTT. This translates into CASTRSWNTEAFF.

The chain links TRBV7-2 to TRBJ1-6, with 8 nucleotides matching TRBD1. The CDR3 consists of 17 residues. CDR1 is SGHTA and CDR2 is FQGNSA in the germline V gene. V was pared by 3 bases and J by 10 bases, with 14 bases of the junction left unmatched. CDR3 loop: CASSFNPGQATRSPLHF. CDR3 bases: TGTGCCAGCAGCTTCAATCCGGGACAGGCTACTAGGTCACCCCTCCACTTT.

The V gene is TRBV29-1, the J gene TRBJ1-2; TRBD1 might be the D (5 bases). Germline V gene data show CDR1 as SQVTM and CDR2 as ANQGSEA. The length of the CDR3 is 14 residues. The germline V and J ends were trimmed by 1 base and 0 bases, with 9 bases remaining between them. The CDR3 nucleotides are TGCAGCGTTGAAGGCGGGGGGGCTAACTATGGCTACACCTTC. Protein sequence: CSVEGGGANYGYTF.